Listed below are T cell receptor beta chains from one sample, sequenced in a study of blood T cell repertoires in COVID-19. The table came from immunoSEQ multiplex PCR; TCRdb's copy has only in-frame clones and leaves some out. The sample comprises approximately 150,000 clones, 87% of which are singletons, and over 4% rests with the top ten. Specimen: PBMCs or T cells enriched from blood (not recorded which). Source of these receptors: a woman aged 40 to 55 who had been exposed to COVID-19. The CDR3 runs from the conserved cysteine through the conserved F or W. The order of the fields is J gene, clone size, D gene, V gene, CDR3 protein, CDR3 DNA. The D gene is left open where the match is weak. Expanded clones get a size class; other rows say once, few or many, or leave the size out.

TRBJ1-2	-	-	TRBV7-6	CASSSGPGTYGYTF	TGTGCCAGCAGCTCAGGCCCGGGAACCTATGGCTACACCTTC
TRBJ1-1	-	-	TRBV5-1	CASSPANRNTEAFF	TGCGCCAGCAGCCCTGCAAACAGGAACACTGAAGCTTTCTTT
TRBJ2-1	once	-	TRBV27	CASSFHQGTNEQFF	TGTGCCAGCAGTTTCCATCAGGGCACCAATGAGCAGTTCTTC
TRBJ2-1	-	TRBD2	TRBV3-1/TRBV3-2	CASSPRLAGLGNEQFF	TGTGCCAGCAGCCCCCGACTAGCGGGGTTGGGGAATGAGCAGTTCTTC
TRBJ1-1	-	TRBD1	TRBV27	CASSRADRVWTEAFF	TGTGCCAGCAGTAGGGCCGACAGGGTTTGGACTGAAGCTTTCTTT
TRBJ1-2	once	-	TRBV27	CASSPHREGSVKGYTF	TGTGCCAGCAGTCCCCACAGGGAAGGGTCGGTGAAGGGCTACACCTTC
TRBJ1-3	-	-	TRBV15	CATSRGLGSRSGNTIYF	TGTGCCACCAGCAGAGGCTTGGGCTCCCGCTCTGGAAACACCATATATTTT
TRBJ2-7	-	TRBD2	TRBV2	CASSEWTSGSHEQYF	TGTGCCAGCAGTGAATGGACTAGCGGGAGCCACGAGCAGTACTTC
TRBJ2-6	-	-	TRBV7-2	CASSLDNSGANVLTF	TGTGCCAGCAGCTTAGACAACTCTGGGGCCAACGTCCTGACTTTC
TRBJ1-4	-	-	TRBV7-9	CASSLDRTVFF	TGTGCCAGCAGCTTAGATAGGACTGTTTTTTTT
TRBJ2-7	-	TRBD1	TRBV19	CASSRDRGYEQYF	TGTGCCAGTAGTAGGGACAGGGGGTACGAGCAGTACTTC
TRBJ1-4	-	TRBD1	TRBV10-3	CAISEGTGYEKLFF	TGTGCCATCAGTGAGGGGACAGGGTATGAAAAACTGTTTTTT
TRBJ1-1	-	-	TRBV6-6	CASRPGGSRNTEAFF	TGTGCCAGCAGACCTGGGGGCTCCAGGAACACTGAAGCTTTCTTT